Sequencing of this T cell receptor beta chain was carried out in a study of neurological immune-mediated disorders. The CDR3 has 14 residues. V was pared by 1 base and J by 2 bases, with 2 bases of the junction left unmatched. Germline lookup yields CDR1 DFQATT and CDR2 SNEGSKA (reference sequence). Each CDR3 protein gets one entry after TCRdb re-called the 5' RACE reads with MiXCR. The sample holds more than 30,000 distinct CDR3 sequences, approximately 7.2% seen once. This clonotype showed up many times. The rearrangement links TRBV20-1 to TRBJ2-3; 8 nucleotides match TRBD2. The material sequenced was CD4+ T cells from blood. The sequence was obtained from a man aged 45-65 years in good health. The CDR3 sequence: CSARVSGITDTQYF. The CDR3 nucleotides read TGCAGTGCTAGAGTTAGCGGGATCACAGATACGCAGTATTTT.